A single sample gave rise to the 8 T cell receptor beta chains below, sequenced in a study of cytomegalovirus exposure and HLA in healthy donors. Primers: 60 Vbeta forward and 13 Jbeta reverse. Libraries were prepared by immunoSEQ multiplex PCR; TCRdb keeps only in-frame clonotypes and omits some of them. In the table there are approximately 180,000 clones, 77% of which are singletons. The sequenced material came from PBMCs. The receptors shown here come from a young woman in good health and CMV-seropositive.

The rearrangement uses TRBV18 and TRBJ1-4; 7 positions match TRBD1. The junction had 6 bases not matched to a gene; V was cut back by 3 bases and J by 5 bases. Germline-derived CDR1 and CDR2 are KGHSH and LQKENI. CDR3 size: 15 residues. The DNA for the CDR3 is TGTGCCAGCTCACCCGGGACAGCCGAAAATGAAAAACTGTTTTTT. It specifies CASSPGTAENEKLFF.

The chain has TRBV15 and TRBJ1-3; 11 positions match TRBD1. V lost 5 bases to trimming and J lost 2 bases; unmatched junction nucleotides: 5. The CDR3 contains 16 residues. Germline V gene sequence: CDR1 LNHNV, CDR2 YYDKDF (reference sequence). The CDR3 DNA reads TGTGCCACCAGCCCTTGGGACAGGGGGGCTGGAAACACCATATATTTT. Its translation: CATSPWDRGAGNTIYF.

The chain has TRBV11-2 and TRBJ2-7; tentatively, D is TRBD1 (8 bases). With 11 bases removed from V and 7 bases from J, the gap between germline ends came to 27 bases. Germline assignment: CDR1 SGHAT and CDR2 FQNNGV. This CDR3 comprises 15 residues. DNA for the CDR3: TGTGCCTCAAGCTTTGGGGGACAGGCCGGGGGGGAGCAGTACTTC. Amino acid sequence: CASSFGGQAGGEQYF.

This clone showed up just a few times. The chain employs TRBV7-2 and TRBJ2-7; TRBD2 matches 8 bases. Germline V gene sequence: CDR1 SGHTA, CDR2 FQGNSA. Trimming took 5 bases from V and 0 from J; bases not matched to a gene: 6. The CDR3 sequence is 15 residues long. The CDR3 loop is CASSEQTSGSYEQYF. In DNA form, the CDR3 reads TGTGCCAGCAGCGAACAAACTAGCGGCTCCTACGAGCAGTACTTC.

The CDR3 spells CSGEFGNTIYF. For the CDR3, the DNA is TGCTCGGGAGAATTTGGAAACACCATATATTTT. The chain employs TRBV20-1 and TRBJ1-3; D remains unclear. The CDR3 has 11 residues. CDR1 and CDR2 from the germline V gene are DFQATT and SNEGSKA (reference sequence).

This CDR3 reads CASSLPLGLAFPYEQYF. The DNA for the CDR3 is TGTGCCAGCAGTTTACCTTTGGGACTAGCCTTCCCCTACGAGCAGTACTTC. The chain recombines TRBV28 with TRBJ2-7, with 9 nucleotides matching TRBD2. From germline, CDR1 is MDHEN and CDR2 SYDVKM. This CDR3 contains 17 residues. The trim removed 2 bases at V and 2 bases at J, leaving 10 bases unmatched.

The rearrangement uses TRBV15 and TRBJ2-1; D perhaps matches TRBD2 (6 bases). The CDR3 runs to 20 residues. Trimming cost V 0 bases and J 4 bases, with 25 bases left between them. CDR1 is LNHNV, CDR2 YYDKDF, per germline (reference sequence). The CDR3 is CATSRDWGVLSGAIYNEQFF. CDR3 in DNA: TGTGCCACCAGCAGAGATTGGGGGGTCCTAAGTGGGGCAATTTACAATGAGCAGTTCTTC.

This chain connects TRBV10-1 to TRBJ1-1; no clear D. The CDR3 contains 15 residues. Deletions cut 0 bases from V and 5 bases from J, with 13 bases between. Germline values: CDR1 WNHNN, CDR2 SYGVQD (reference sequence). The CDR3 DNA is TGCGCCAGCAGTGAGTCGAGTACCCCGGGGACTGAAGCTTTCTTT. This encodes CASSESSTPGTEAFF.